This passage covers 14 T cell receptor beta chains from one sample sequenced in a study of T cells in Graves' hyperthyroidism and ophthalmopathy. Regions amplified from RNA transcripts were the TCR beta CDR3 regions. First-round RT-PCR targeting the TCR CDR3 was performed with the HTBI primer set. TCRdb re-called the multiplex PCR reads through MiXCR, storing one row per CDR3 protein. The table lists about 350,000 distinct CDR3 sequences, about 14% of them singletons. The sample was blood. Receptors were obtained from a woman aged 30 to 39 with Graves' hyperthyroidism.

This clonotype occurred many times. The V gene is TRBV28, the J gene TRBJ2-4; a possible D gene is TRBD2 (7 bases). The CDR3 contains 15 residues. Germline V gene sequence: CDR1 MDHEN, CDR2 SYDVKM. With 7 bases removed from V and 3 bases from J, the gap between germline ends came to 16 bases. DNA for the CDR3: TGTGCCAGCATGACCGGGGGGCAGGACAAAAACATTCAGTACTTC. Its translation is CASMTGGQDKNIQYF.

Ten or more counts support this clonotype. The rearrangement links TRBV2 to TRBJ2-1; 16 bases map to TRBD2. With V trimmed by 9 bases and J by 10 bases, 6 bases remained unmatched. Per the germline V gene, CDR1 is SNHLY and CDR2 is FYNNEI. There are 14 residues in the CDR3. CDR3 nucleotides: TGTGCCAGTACCCCGGGACTAGCGGGAGGGGAGCAGTTCTTC. Protein sequence: CASTPGLAGGEQFF. The full variable domain, in which reference TRBV2 and TRBJ2-1 provide the parts outside the CDR3, is EPEVTQTPSHQVTQMGQEVILRCVPISNHLYFYWYRQILGQKVEFLVSFYNNEISEKSEIFDDQFSVERPDGSNFTLKIRSTKLEDSAMYFCASTPGLAGGEQFFGPGTRLTVL.

This clonotype was detected only a few times. This chain connects TRBV6-1 to TRBJ2-1; TRBD1 agrees at 10 bases. Per the germline V gene, CDR1 is MNHNS and CDR2 is SASEGT. Losses at the gene ends were 7 bases for V and 15 bases for J; bases not matched to a gene: 12. The CDR3 sequence is 13 residues long. The CDR3: CASILLGQGVWFF. The CDR3 nucleotides read TGTGCCAGCATTTTACTAGGACAGGGGGTTTGGTTCTTC.

This clonotype was observed many times. The rearrangement links TRBV20-1 to TRBJ1-5, with D possibly being TRBD1 (5 bases). V was shortened by 0 bases and J by 4 bases, with 10 bases between the two germline ends. Germline CDR1 and CDR2: DFQATT and SNEGSKA (reference sequence). This CDR3 spans 14 amino acids. In DNA, the CDR3 is TGCAGTGCTAGAGAGAGACAGCAGAATCAGCCCCAGCATTTT. This gives the protein CSARERQQNQPQHF.

The chain employs TRBV19 and TRBJ2-2; 8 nucleotides align to TRBD2. V was clipped by 7 bases and J by 3 bases; unmatched bases: 4. Per the germline V gene, CDR1 is LNHDA and CDR2 is SQIVND (reference sequence). CDR3 length: 14 residues. The chain's CDR3 is CASNGRGDTGELFF. CDR3 in DNA: TGTGCCAGTAACGGGAGGGGGGACACCGGGGAGCTGTTTTTT.

This clonotype was seen many times. The chain links TRBV20-1 to TRBJ1-6, with a possible D match to TRBD1 (5 bases). V was cut by 6 bases and J by 3 bases, with 9 bases left in between. The CDR3 covers 13 residues. The germline V gene has CDR1 DFQATT and CDR2 SNEGSKA (reference sequence). CDR3: CSAQGNYNSPLHF. Written as DNA, the CDR3 is TGCAGTGCCCAGGGCAACTATAATTCACCCCTCCACTTT.

This clonotype appeared many times. The chain carries TRBV11-2 and TRBJ2-1; TRBD1 might be the D (5 bases). Germline V gene lookup returns CDR1 SGHAT and CDR2 FQNNGV. The CDR3 totals 13 residues. The germline V and J ends were trimmed by 5 bases and 7 bases, with 12 bases remaining between them. Written as DNA, the CDR3 is TGTGCCAGCAGCCTATCGCAGGGAAATGAGCAGTTCTTC. The encoded protein is CASSLSQGNEQFF.

V gene TRBV29-1 combines with J gene TRBJ2-7, with 8 bases lining up with TRBD1. Trimming took 7 bases from V and 6 from J; bases not matched to a gene: 11. This CDR3 is built from 13 residues. CDR1 is SQVTM, CDR2 ANQGSEA, per germline. The DNA for the CDR3 is TGCAGCGCAGCCGGAACAGGGGGAACCGAGCAGTACTTC. Translating it yields CSAAGTGGTEQYF.

This clonotype was detected many times. This rearrangement joins TRBV7-9 to TRBJ2-1; 7 bases are shared with TRBD2. The CDR3 extends over 14 amino acids. V shed 8 bases and J 2 bases; nucleotides not matched to a gene: 6. Looked up from germline, CDR1 is SEHNR and CDR2 is FQNEAQ (reference sequence). This CDR3 is CASVPGLTYNEQFF. CDR3 nucleotides: TGTGCCAGCGTCCCGGGACTAACCTACAATGAGCAGTTCTTC.

The J gene is TRBJ2-3, the V gene TRBV7-2; perhaps TRBD1 as D (6 bases). V shed 5 bases and J shed 5 bases, with 17 bases lying between them. This CDR3 contains 15 residues. CDR1 and CDR2 from the germline V gene are SGHTA and FQGNSA. CDR3 nucleotide sequence: TGTGCCAGCAGCCCCCGGTGGATAGGGGGAGATACGCAGTATTTT. The encoded protein is CASSPRWIGGDTQYF.

In this sample, this clonotype turned up many times. The genes are TRBV11-2 and TRBJ2-5, with TRBD2 matching over 11 bases. The CDR3 runs 14 residues. V lost 1 base and J lost 5; bases outside the gene matches: 0. Germline V lookup: CDR1 SGHAT, CDR2 FQNNGV. CDR3 protein: CASSLGTSGETQYF. The CDR3 DNA reads as TGTGCCAGCAGCTTAGGGACTAGCGGGGAGACCCAGTACTTC.

This chain uses TRBV5-5 with TRBJ2-7; either TRBD1 or TRBD2 may supply D (5 bases each). The CDR3 totals 14 residues. V was shortened by 4 bases and J by 3 bases, with 14 bases between the two germline ends. Germline assignment: CDR1 SGHKS and CDR2 YYEKEE (reference sequence). The CDR3 here is CASSPGLGNYEQYF. Here the CDR3 DNA reads TGTGCCAGCAGCCCGGGGCTGGGTAACTACGAGCAGTACTTC.

This chain uses TRBV5-6 with TRBJ1-2, with D possibly matching TRBD1 (6 bases). This CDR3 is built from 18 residues. V was pared by 4 bases and J by 5 bases, with 27 bases between. Germline CDR1 reads SGHDT; CDR2 reads YYEEEE. The CDR3 DNA reads TGTGCCAGCAGCGCCGAAGCATTCGGGGGGGCGCTTTATTATGGCTACACCTTC. Translating it yields CASSAEAFGGALYYGYTF.

This clonotype was observed many times. The chain couples TRBV2 to TRBJ2-5; D may be TRBD2 (5 bases). The CDR3 length is 16 residues. Germline V gene sequence: CDR1 SNHLY, CDR2 FYNNEI. V was shortened by 4 bases and J by 8 bases, with 23 bases between the two germline ends. CDR3 sequence reads: CASSVFLAATVVTQYF. CDR3 nucleotides: TGTGCCAGCAGTGTCTTTCTAGCAGCAACGGTTGTCACCCAGTACTTC.